This T cell receptor beta chain was found in a study of CD4 T cells in relation to SARS-CoV-2 and coronaviruses. Study findings and constraints: In about 65% of donors, memory CD4+ clonotypes crossrecognized SARS-CoV-2 and at least one common cold coronavirus spike.

Repertoires were generated with immunoSEQ multiplex PCR, while TCRdb's copy carries only in-frame clones and drops some. The sample includes roughly 60,000 clones, around 93% of them seen just once. The CDR3 covers 16 residues. V shed 3 bases, J shed 3 bases, and the junction held 8 bases outside the gene matches. Germline CDR1 and CDR2: LNHNV and YYDKDF (reference sequence). Comment on this clone: Its specificity is unknown.

Unexposed donor CD4+ T cells date from about 2011-2018, before the COVID-19 pandemic. Sample: naive CD4+ T cells from PBMCs. Subset specified: naive CD4+ T cells isolated by negative enrichment. The chain links TRBV15 to TRBJ2-7; 10 nucleotides match TRBD2. This receptor was obtained from a human donor in good health. CDR3 residues: CATSSSGRASFYEQYF. DNA for the CDR3: TGTGCCACCAGCAGCAGCGGGAGGGCCTCATTCTACGAGCAGTACTTC.